The sequence of this T cell receptor (beta chain) was determined in a study of cytomegalovirus exposure and HLA in healthy donors. The PCR made use of 60 Vbeta and 13 Jbeta primers. The table came from immunoSEQ multiplex PCR; TCRdb's copy has only in-frame clones and leaves some out. The repertoire holds 150,000 to 200,000 clones, with around 80% as singletons. Germline V gives CDR1 KGHSH, CDR2 LQKENI. With V trimmed by 5 bases and J by 7 bases, 8 bases remained unmatched. The CDR3 is 15 amino acids. The receptor comes from a woman aged 18-29 years in good health and CMV-seronegative. This chain uses TRBV18 with TRBJ2-1, with 10 bases matching TRBD2. Sequenced material: PBMCs. The CDR3 loop is CASSAIAGGLNEQFF. The CDR3 DNA follows: TGTGCCAGCTCAGCCATAGCGGGAGGCCTGAATGAGCAGTTCTTC.